Sequencing of this T cell receptor (beta chain) was carried out in a study of long-term antiretroviral therapy in people with HIV. The germline CDR1 and CDR2 sequences are MNHNS and SASEGT. The length of the CDR3 is 16 residues. With V trimmed by 4 bases and J by 4 bases, 8 bases remained unmatched. Assay version v3.0 of immunoSEQ was used, and it was run at survey level. The assay was immunoSEQ multiplex PCR, and TCRdb's table has in-frame clones only and misses some. The data show 29,000 or so clones, around 93% seen once. Study-level results: HIV repertoires covered narrower CDR3 length ranges than controls did.

As concerns this clone: The antigen remains undetermined.

The samples, holding roughly 0.9-10 million cryopreserved PBMC, were thawed before DNA extraction was carried out. The source material was unsorted PBMCs, sampled around 7.4 years after starting antiretroviral therapy. The receptor was isolated from a middle-aged man with HIV. The chain is built from TRBV6-1 and TRBJ2-3; 10 bases agree with TRBD1. CDR3 amino acids: CASSGPTGGIADTQYF. The CDR3 DNA reads as TGTGCCAGCAGTGGGCCGACAGGGGGCATCGCAGATACGCAGTATTTT.